This TCR beta chain was sequenced for a study of long-term antiretroviral therapy in people with HIV. Findings and limits, study-wide: The data indicate that diversity increased after ART but remained below transplant donor controls.

About this clone itself: Its target is unknown.

Donors each had at least one pre-ART PBMC sample and at least two post-ART ones. Assay version v3.0 of immunoSEQ was used, and it was run at survey level. Assay used: immunoSEQ multiplex PCR; TCRdb lists only in-frame clones, some missing. Altogether 35,000 or so clones are present, 60% to 85% being singletons, with the ten largest covering 7.1%. This CDR3 region has 12 residues. Germline CDR1 and CDR2: MNHNS and SASEGT. V was trimmed by 6 bases and J by 2 bases, leaving 8 bases between them. The source of this sequence is a woman aged 45-65 years with HIV. The sequencing used unsorted PBMCs, collected 2 years after starting antiretroviral therapy. V usage is TRBV6-1 and J usage is TRBJ2-7; D unclear. CDR3 sequence reads: CASRGITYEQYF. CDR3 DNA: TGTGCCAGCAGGGGAATCACCTACGAGCAGTACTTC.